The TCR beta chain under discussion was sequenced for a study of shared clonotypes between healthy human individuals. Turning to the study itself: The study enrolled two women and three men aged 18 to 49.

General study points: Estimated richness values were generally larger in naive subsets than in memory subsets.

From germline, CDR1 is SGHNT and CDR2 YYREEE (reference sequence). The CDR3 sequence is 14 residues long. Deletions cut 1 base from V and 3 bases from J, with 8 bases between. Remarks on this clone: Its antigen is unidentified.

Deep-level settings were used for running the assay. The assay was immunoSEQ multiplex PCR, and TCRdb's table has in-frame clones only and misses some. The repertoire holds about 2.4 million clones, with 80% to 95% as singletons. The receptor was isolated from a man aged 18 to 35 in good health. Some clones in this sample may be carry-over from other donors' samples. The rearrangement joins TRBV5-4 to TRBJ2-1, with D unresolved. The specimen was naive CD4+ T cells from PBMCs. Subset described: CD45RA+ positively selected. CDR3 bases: TGTGCCAGCAGCTTGTCTTCCCTCTACAATGAGCAGTTCTTC. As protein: CASSLSSLYNEQFF.